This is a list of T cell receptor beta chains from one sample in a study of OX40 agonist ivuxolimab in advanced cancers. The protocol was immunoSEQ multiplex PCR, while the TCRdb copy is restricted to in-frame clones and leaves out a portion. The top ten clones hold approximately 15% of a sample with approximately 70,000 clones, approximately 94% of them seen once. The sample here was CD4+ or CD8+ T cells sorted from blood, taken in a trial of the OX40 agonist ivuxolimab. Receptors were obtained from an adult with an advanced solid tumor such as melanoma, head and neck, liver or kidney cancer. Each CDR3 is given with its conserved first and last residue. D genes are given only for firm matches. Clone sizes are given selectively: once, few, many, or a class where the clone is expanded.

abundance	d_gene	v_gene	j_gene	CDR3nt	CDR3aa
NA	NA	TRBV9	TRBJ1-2	TGTGCCAGCAGCGTAGGAGGGAGAACAGGGTACTATGGCTACACCTTC	CASSVGGRTGYYGYTF
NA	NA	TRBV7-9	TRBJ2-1	TGTGCCAGCAGCTCAGCGACAGTCTACAATGAGCAGTTCTTC	CASSSATVYNEQFF
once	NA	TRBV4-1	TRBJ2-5	TGCGCCAGCAGCCCCCCAGAGCGGACCAAAGAGACCCAGTACTTC	CASSPPERTKETQYF
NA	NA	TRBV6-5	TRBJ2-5	TGTGCCAGCGGTAGCTTTAAAGAGACCCAGTACTTC	CASGSFKETQYF
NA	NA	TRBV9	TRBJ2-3	TGTGCCAGCAGCGACCACACAGATACGCAGTATTTT	CASSDHTDTQYF
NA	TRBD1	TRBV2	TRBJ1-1	TGTGCCAGCAGTGACCCGGGACAGAAGAACACTGAAGCTTTCTTT	CASSDPGQKNTEAFF
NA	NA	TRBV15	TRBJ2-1	TGTGCCACCAGCAGAGACCCCCTGTATCTCGTGAACAATGAGCAGTTCTTC	CATSRDPLYLVNNEQFF
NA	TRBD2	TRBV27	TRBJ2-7	TGTGCCAGCAGTTTGGGGGGAGGGAAGGGATGGTACGAGCAGTACTTC	CASSLGGGKGWYEQYF
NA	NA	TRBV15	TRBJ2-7	TGTGCCACCAGCCCTAGGACATATTACGAGCAGTACTTC	CATSPRTYYEQYF
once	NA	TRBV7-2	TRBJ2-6	TGTGCCAGCAGCCTCGGACAGCCCTCTGGGGCCAACGTCCTGACTTTC	CASSLGQPSGANVLTF
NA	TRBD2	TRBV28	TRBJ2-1	TGTGCCAGCAGTTGGTCGGGACTAGCGGGCCTAAATGAGCAGTTCTTC	CASSWSGLAGLNEQFF
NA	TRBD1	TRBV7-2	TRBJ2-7	TGTGCCAGCAGCTTAGGGGACAGGGGCTATACCTACGAGCAGTACTTC	CASSLGDRGYTYEQYF
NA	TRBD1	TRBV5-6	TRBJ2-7	TGTGCCAGCAGCCCGGGACAGGCGAGCTCCTACGAGCAGTACTTC	CASSPGQASSYEQYF
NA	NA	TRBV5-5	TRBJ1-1	TGTGCCAGCAGCTTGGAGTTGGGCACCCCTTCTTACACTGAAGCTTTCTTT	CASSLELGTPSYTEAFF
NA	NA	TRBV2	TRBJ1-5	TGTGCCAGCAGGGACGCTTATAGCAATCAGCCCCAGCATTTT	CASRDAYSNQPQHF
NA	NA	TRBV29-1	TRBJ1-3	TGCAGCGTTGAAGAGGGGAGAAACACCATATATTTT	CSVEEGRNTIYF
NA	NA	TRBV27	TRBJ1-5	TGTGCCAGCAGTTTGGCGGGCAGGGGTACTCAGCCCCAGCATTTT	CASSLAGRGTQPQHF
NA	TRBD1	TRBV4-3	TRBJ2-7	TGCGCCAGCAGCCAAGGACTGACAGGGGGGCTCTACGAGCAGTACTTC	CASSQGLTGGLYEQYF
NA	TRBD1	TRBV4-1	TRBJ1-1	TGCGCCAGCAGCCTGAGAGTGCCGGGACAGGAGGACACTGAAGCTTTCTTT	CASSLRVPGQEDTEAFF
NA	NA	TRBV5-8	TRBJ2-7	TGTGCCAGCAGCTTGGGACAGCAAACCTACGAGCAGTACTTC	CASSLGQQTYEQYF
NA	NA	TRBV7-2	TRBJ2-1	TGTGCCAGCAGCGCGATCGGGGCCTACAATGAGCAGTTCTTC	CASSAIGAYNEQFF
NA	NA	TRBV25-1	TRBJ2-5	TGTGCCAGCAGTTTGAACCACAATCATCAAGAGACCCAGTACTTC	CASSLNHNHQETQYF
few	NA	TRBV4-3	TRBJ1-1	TGCGCCAGCAGCCCTTACGACAGGAGCACTGAAGCTTTCTTT	CASSPYDRSTEAFF
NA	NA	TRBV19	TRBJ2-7	TGTGCCAGTAGTAGAGGGACCGGCGGCGGGCAGGACTACGAGCAGTACTTC	CASSRGTGGGQDYEQYF
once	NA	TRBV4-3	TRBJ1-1	TGCGCCAGCAGCCAAGGGCCCGGGGGCTTCACTGAAGCTTTCTTT	CASSQGPGGFTEAFF
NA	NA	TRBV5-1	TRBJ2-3	TGCGCCAGCAGCTTGGAGGGCTCTCGCACAGATACGCAGTATTTT	CASSLEGSRTDTQYF
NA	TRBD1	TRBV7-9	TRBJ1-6	TGTGCCAGCAGCTTAGCTTGGACAGGAAGTGATTCACCCCTCCACTTT	CASSLAWTGSDSPLHF
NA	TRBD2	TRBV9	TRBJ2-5	TGTGCCAGCACGGCAGCGGGAGGCGGGGGAGAGACCCAGTACTTC	CASTAAGGGGETQYF
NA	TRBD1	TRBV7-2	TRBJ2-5	TGTGCCAGCAGCTTAGGAAGGACAGGGGTTCAGACCCAGTACTTC	CASSLGRTGVQTQYF
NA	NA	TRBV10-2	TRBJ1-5	TGCGCCAGCAGTGATATTTCGGATTATAGCAATCAGCCCCAGCATTTT	CASSDISDYSNQPQHF
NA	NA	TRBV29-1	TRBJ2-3	TGCAGCGTTGAAGATGCGTGGCAGTCTACAGATACGCAGTATTTT	CSVEDAWQSTDTQYF
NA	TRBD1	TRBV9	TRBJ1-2	TGTGCCAGCAGCGGGCCGGGGACAGGGAGAGCATATGGCTACACCTTC	CASSGPGTGRAYGYTF
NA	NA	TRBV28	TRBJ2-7	TGTGCCAGCAGTTTTAGCCCTAGCGAGGTATACGAGCAGTACTTC	CASSFSPSEVYEQYF
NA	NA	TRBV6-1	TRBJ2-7	TGTGCCAGCAGTGATTGGCCTTCCGGGGACCGGGGTCGGAAGCAGTACTTC	CASSDWPSGDRGRKQYF
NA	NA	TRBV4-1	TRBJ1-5	TGCGCCAGCAGCCAAGTGAAATTCGATCAGCCCCAGCATTTT	CASSQVKFDQPQHF
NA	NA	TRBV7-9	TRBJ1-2	TGTGCCAGCAGCTTTGGGGGATATGGCTACACCTTC	CASSFGGYGYTF
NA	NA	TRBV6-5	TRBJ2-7	TGTGCCAGCAGTCCGATACAGTGGCGCTACGAGCAGTACTTC	CASSPIQWRYEQYF
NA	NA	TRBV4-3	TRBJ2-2	TGCGCCAGCAGCCAAGCCCCCTACAACACCGGGGAGCTGTTTTTT	CASSQAPYNTGELFF
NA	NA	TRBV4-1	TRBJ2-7	TGCGCCAGCATTAAACCGTCCACCGCAACCTACGAGCAGTACTTC	CASIKPSTATYEQYF